This note documents a single TCR beta chain sequence. This specimen belongs to a study of CD8 T cells in Susac syndrome. Whole-study context: Within the sequenced Susac syndrome patient group, six exhibited active disease and fewer than ten were in remission. Patients with Susac syndrome were therapy-naive, on corticosteroids, or on intravenous immunoglobulin alone at blood draw.

V was pared by 5 bases and J by 5 bases, with 15 bases between. The CDR3 totals 14 residues. Looked up from germline, CDR1 is SGHNT and CDR2 is YENEEA. An amount of RNA that ranged from roughly 0.45 to 1 ug was reverse transcribed with random hexamers. In TCRdb, the immunoSEQ multiplex PCR reads were re-called with MiXCR into one record per CDR3 protein. The sample records approximately 190,000 distinct CDR3 sequences, under 97% being singletons. The sequencing input was CD4+ T cells from PBMCs. The chain carries TRBV11-3 and TRBJ2-5, with D perhaps TRBD1 or TRBD2 (5 bases each). This sequence originates from a human donor with Susac syndrome. The CDR3 DNA is TGTGCCAGCAGCCGGGACGGCCGTCAGGAGACCCAGTACTTC. Protein sequence: CASSRDGRQETQYF.